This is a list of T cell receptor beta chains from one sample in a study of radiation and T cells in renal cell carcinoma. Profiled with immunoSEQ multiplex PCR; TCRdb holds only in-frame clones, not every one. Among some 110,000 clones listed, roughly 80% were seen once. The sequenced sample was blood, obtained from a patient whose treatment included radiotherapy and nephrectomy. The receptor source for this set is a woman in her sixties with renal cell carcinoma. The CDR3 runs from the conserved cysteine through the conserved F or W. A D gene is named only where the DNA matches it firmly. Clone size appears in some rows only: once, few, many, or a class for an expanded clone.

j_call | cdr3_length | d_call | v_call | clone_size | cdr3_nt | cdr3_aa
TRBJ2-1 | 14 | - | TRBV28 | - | TGTGCCAGCAGAAGACTAGGAACCTACAATGAGCAGTTCTTC | CASRRLGTYNEQFF
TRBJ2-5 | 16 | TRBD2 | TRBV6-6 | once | TGTGCCAGCAGGATTACTAGCGGGGGGGCCGGAGAGACCCAGTACTTC | CASRITSGGAGETQYF
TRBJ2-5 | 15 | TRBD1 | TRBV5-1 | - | TGCGCCAGCAGCGTAGCACAGGGGTCGGGGGAGACCCAGTACTTC | CASSVAQGSGETQYF
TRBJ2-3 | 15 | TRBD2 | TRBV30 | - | TGTGCCTGGAAGGCCCCTAGCGGGGGGGCTATTACGCAGTATTTT | CAWKAPSGGAITQYF
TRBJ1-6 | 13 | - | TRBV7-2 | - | TGTGCCAGCGGAAGGACGGCGAATTCACCCCTCCACTTT | CASGRTANSPLHF
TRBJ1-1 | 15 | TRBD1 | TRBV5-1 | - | TGCGCCAGCAGGAGACAGGGGGGAATGAACACTGAAGCTTTCTTT | CASRRQGGMNTEAFF
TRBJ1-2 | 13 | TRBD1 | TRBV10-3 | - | TGTGCCATCAGTGTGGGGACAGGGGTCGGCTACACCTTC | CAISVGTGVGYTF
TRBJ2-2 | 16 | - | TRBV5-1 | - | TGCGCCAGCAGCCTAAGCCAGACAGGGAACACCGGGGAGCTGTTTTTT | CASSLSQTGNTGELFF
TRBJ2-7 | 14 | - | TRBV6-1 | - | TGTGCCAGCAAGCCCACCGGGGATTCCTACGAGCAGTACTTC | CASKPTGDSYEQYF
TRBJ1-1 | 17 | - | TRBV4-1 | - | TGCGCCAGCAGCCAAGACAGGGTAGGTGTTTCGAGAACTGAAGCTTTCTTT | CASSQDRVGVSRTEAFF
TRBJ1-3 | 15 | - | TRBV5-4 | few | TGTGCCAGCAGCTCAATGCCCGGGAAGGGAAACACCATATATTTT | CASSSMPGKGNTIYF
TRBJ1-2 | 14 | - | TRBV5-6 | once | TGTGCCAGCAGCCCTGGGGCGTGGAACTATGGCTACACCTTC | CASSPGAWNYGYTF
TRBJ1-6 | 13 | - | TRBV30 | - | TGTGCCGGAGGGGGGGGAAATAATTCACCCCTCCACTTT | CAGGGGNNSPLHF
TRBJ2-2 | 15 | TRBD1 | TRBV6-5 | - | TGTGCCAGCAGTTCCGACAGGGGAAGGACCGGGGAGCTGTTTTTT | CASSSDRGRTGELFF
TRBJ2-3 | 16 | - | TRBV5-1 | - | TGCGCCAGCAGCCTCCTCATGGGTTGGGGGACAGATACGCAGTATTTT | CASSLLMGWGTDTQYF
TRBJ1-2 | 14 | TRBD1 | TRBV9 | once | TGTGCCAGCAGCGTGACAGGGGGCCCCTATGGCTACACCTTC | CASSVTGGPYGYTF
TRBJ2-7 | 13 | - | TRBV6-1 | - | TGTGCCAGCAGTGGGCAGGGATCCTACGAGCAGTACTTC | CASSGQGSYEQYF